This T cell receptor (beta chain) was profiled in a study of blood T cell repertoires in COVID-19. Across the study: The samples span acute and convalescent COVID-19 from the United States, Italy and Spain. PBMCs, B-cell-depleted T cells, or T cells provided the cDNA or gDNA that made up the material.

Germline CDR1 is SGHVS and CDR2 is FQNEAQ. V trimming: 3 bases; J trimming: 8 bases; junction bases outside the gene matches: 6. This CDR3 has 14 residues. Per the original data handling: Reference gene primer amplification gave nucleated cell count estimates. Here immunoSEQ multiplex PCR was the method, and the copy in TCRdb shows in-frame clones only, minus some. The DNA gave D and trimming, while V, J and clone size come from that table. The table has about 190,000 clones, around four fifths seen once. The origin of this receptor is a human donor in a cohort sampled during active COVID-19. The chain links TRBV7-8 to TRBJ2-2; 7 positions match TRBD2. The sequenced sample consisted of peripheral blood. CDR3 residues: CASSFRGGTGELFF. The DNA of the CDR3 is TGTGCCAGCAGCTTTCGGGGAGGGACGGGGGAGCTGTTTTTT.